These 13 T cell receptor beta chains were all obtained from the same sample, sequenced in a study of cytomegalovirus exposure and HLA in healthy donors. The PCR was carried out with 60 Vbeta primers and 13 Jbeta primers. The method was immunoSEQ multiplex PCR; TCRdb's version includes in-frame clones alone and lacks a portion of them. The table has roughly 130,000 clones, around 65% seen once; the top ten hold less than 2%. Material for sequencing was PBMCs. These receptors all stem from a man between 18 and 29 years old in good health and CMV-seronegative.

Only one count was recorded for this clone. The chain uses TRBV6-5 and TRBJ1-2; 7 nucleotides agree with TRBD1. There are 15 residues in the CDR3. The trim removed 5 bases at V and 4 bases at J, leaving 10 bases unmatched. From germline, CDR1 is MNHEY and CDR2 SVGAGI. The CDR3 sequence is CASSRRQGLGYGYTF. For the CDR3, the DNA is TGTGCCAGCAGTCGACGACAGGGTCTAGGCTATGGCTACACCTTC.

The CDR3 loop reads CASSLGSGTGGPDGYTF. In DNA form, the CDR3 reads TGTGCCAGCAGCTTGGGTTCCGGGACAGGGGGCCCGGATGGCTACACCTTC. J is TRBJ1-2 and V is TRBV7-9; 12 bases are a match to TRBD1. The length of the CDR3 is 17 residues. The V gene end was trimmed by 3 bases and the J gene end by 6 bases; junction bases not matched to a gene: 11. The germline gives CDR1 SEHNR, CDR2 FQNEAQ (reference sequence). The full variable domain, completed using reference TRBV7-9 and TRBJ1-2, is DTGVSQNPRHKITKRGQNVTFRCDPISEHNRLYWYRQTLGQGPEFLTYFQNEAQLEKSRLLSDRFSAERPKGSFSTLEIQRTEQGDSAMYLCASSLGSGTGGPDGYTFGSGTRLTVV.

This sequence joins TRBV27 and TRBJ2-3; maybe TRBD2 (5 bases). The CDR3 runs to 17 residues. CDR1 and CDR2 (germline): MNHEY, SMNVEV (reference sequence). The V end lost 5 bases, the J end lost 9 bases, and 27 bases lay between the germline ends. The DNA of the CDR3 is TGTGCCAGCAGTGAATTTTTCCTGACTTCCGAGGAGCGGACGCAGTATTTT. Translation: CASSEFFLTSEERTQYF.

This clone was detected a few times. The V gene is TRBV6-5, the J gene TRBJ2-1, with TRBD2 matching over 9 bases. V shed 2 bases, J shed 6 bases, and the junction held 8 bases outside the gene matches. This CDR3 has 16 residues. Germline loops: CDR1 MNHEY, CDR2 SVGAGI. CDR3 sequence: CASSYTGGGALNEQFF. The DNA of the CDR3 is TGTGCCAGCAGTTACACGGGCGGGGGGGCGCTCAATGAGCAGTTCTTC.

This chain links TRBV5-5 with TRBJ1-1; 11 bases match TRBD1. With V trimmed by 4 bases and J by 5 bases, 10 bases remained unmatched. Germline assignment: CDR1 SGHKS and CDR2 YYEKEE (reference sequence). There are 16 residues in the CDR3. The CDR3 coding sequence is TGTGCCAGCAGCCAGGGACAGGGGGTAGTGTCTACTGAAGCTTTCTTT. As protein: CASSQGQGVVSTEAFF.

This clone was seen once. This chain joins TRBV4-2 and TRBJ2-3; D remains ambiguous. Trimming removed 0 bases at V and 10 bases at J, with 11 bases between. The germline V gene encodes CDR1 LGHNA and CDR2 YNFKEQ. The CDR3 consists of 13 residues. The CDR3 loop is CASSQEFTTPQYF. CDR3 nucleotide sequence: TGTGCCAGCAGCCAAGAGTTCACTACGCCGCAGTATTTT.

This clone has more than one count but fewer than ten. The genes are TRBV10-1 and TRBJ1-2; D gene ambiguous. Germline CDR1 is WNHNN and CDR2 is SYGVQD (reference sequence). There are 13 residues in the CDR3. V gave up 3 bases and J gave up 7 bases, with 12 bases separating them. CDR3 residues: CASSEVVGGGYTF. The DNA for the CDR3 is TGCGCCAGCAGTGAAGTCGTCGGTGGTGGCTACACCTTC.

J is TRBJ2-1 and V is TRBV7-9; TRBD2 agrees at 15 bases. V trimming: 5 bases; J trimming: 10 bases; junction bases outside the gene matches: 6. Germline CDR1 reads SEHNR; CDR2 reads FQNEAQ (reference sequence). The CDR3 has 15 amino acids. The CDR3 region is CASSIGLAGGAEQFF. The CDR3, as DNA: TGTGCCAGCAGCATCGGACTAGCGGGGGGGGCCGAGCAGTTCTTC. The full variable domain, in which reference TRBV7-9 and TRBJ2-1 provide the parts outside the CDR3, is DTGVSQNPRHKITKRGQNVTFRCDPISEHNRLYWYRQTLGQGPEFLTYFQNEAQLEKSRLLSDRFSAERPKGSFSTLEIQRTEQGDSAMYLCASSIGLAGGAEQFFGPGTRLTVL.

J is TRBJ2-3 and V is TRBV4-2; the match to TRBD2 covers 8 bases. V trimming: 0 bases; J trimming: 1 base; junction bases outside the gene matches: 15. The germline gives CDR1 LGHNA, CDR2 YNFKEQ. This CDR3 contains 20 residues. Here the CDR3 DNA reads TGTGCCAGCAGCCAAGACAGACGGGGGGGTGACCTAGCCGGCACAGATACGCAGTATTTT. Its translation: CASSQDRRGGDLAGTDTQYF.

The chain combines TRBV11-2 with TRBJ2-6; D unclear. The CDR3 runs to 18 residues. The germline V gene has CDR1 SGHAT and CDR2 FQNNGV. V lost 2 bases to trimming and J lost 0 bases, with 14 bases between them. The CDR3 nucleotides are TGTGCCAGCAGCTTACGAGGAAACACCAACTCTGGGGCCAACGTCCTGACTTTC. It encodes CASSLRGNTNSGANVLTF.

The rearrangement links TRBV9 to TRBJ1-1; TRBD1 aligns across 7 bases. Germline lookup yields CDR1 SGDLS and CDR2 YYNGEE. V was pared by 4 bases and J by 8 bases, with 5 bases of the junction left unmatched. CDR3 size: 12 residues. CDR3 sequence (DNA): TGTGCCAGCAGCACACGACAGGGAGAAGCTTTCTTT. It translates to CASSTRQGEAFF.

J is TRBJ1-2 and V is TRBV6-1, with 8 bases lining up with TRBD1. Germline V lookup: CDR1 MNHNS, CDR2 SASEGT. V was clipped by 3 bases and J by 8 bases; unmatched bases: 5. This CDR3 is 13 amino acids long. The CDR3 bases are TGTGCCAGCAGTGAGACAGGGGTGGGCGGCTACACCTTC. Residues: CASSETGVGGYTF.

The chain combines TRBV19 with TRBJ1-4; D remains unclear. Between the trimmed V and J ends, which lost 3 bases and 5 bases, there was a span of 13 bases. The CDR3 runs to 15 residues. Germline CDR1 LNHDA, CDR2 SQIVND (reference sequence). As DNA, the CDR3 is TGTGCCAGTAGTATTTCAAACAGAGACAATGAAAAACTGTTTTTT. This encodes CASSISNRDNEKLFF. Complete variable domain (other parts from reference TRBV19 and TRBJ1-4): DGGITQSPKYLFRKEGQNVTLSCEQNLNHDAMYWYRQDPGQGLRLIYYSQIVNDFQKGDIAEGYSVSREKKESFPLTVTSAQKNPTAFYLCASSISNRDNEKLFFGSGTQLSVL.